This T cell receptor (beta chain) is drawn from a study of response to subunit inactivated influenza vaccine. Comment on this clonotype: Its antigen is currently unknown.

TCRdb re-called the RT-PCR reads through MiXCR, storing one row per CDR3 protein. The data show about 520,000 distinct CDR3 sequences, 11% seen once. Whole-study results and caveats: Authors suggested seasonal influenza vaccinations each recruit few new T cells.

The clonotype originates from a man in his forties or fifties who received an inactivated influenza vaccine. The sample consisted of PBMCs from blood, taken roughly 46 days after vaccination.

The CDR3 DNA reads TGTGCCAGCAGCAGGACAGGGGTGAATCAGCCCCAGCATTTT. As protein: CASSRTGVNQPQHF. The J gene is TRBJ1-5, the V gene TRBV7-9, with 9 positions matching TRBD1. V lost 5 bases, J lost 4 bases, and 3 bases stayed unmatched. The CDR3 contains 14 residues. Germline V gene data show CDR1 as SEHNR and CDR2 as FQNEAQ (reference sequence).